Following are 25 T cell receptor beta chains from one sample sequenced in a study of cytomegalovirus exposure and HLA in healthy donors. Using immunoSEQ multiplex PCR, the repertoire was profiled, and TCRdb retains in-frame clones only, with some absent. This table has about 79,000 clones, 90% to 95% appearing once. Sequenced input: PBMCs. Receptor source: a woman aged 30 to 39 in good health and CMV-seronegative.

V usage is TRBV16 and J usage is TRBJ1-4; the D gene is possibly TRBD1 (5 bases). The CDR3 runs 16 residues. Germline V CDR1 and CDR2: KGHSY, FQNENV. Trimming pared 0 bases from V and 3 bases from J, leaving 11 bases between. The CDR3 nucleotides read TGTGCCAGCAGCCAATCTATCAGGGACTCTAATGAAAAACTGTTTTTT. It yields the protein CASSQSIRDSNEKLFF.

The genes are TRBV7-9 and TRBJ2-6; no clear D. The germline V gene has CDR1 SEHNR and CDR2 FQNEAQ (reference sequence). This CDR3 is built from 14 residues. The germline V and J ends were trimmed by 5 bases and 5 bases, with 10 bases remaining between them. This chain's CDR3 is CASSDPERANVLTF. The CDR3 nucleotides are TGTGCCAGCAGCGACCCGGAGCGGGCCAACGTCCTGACTTTC.

CDR3 coding DNA: TGCGCCAGCAGCCCCCGGGACTCGATCACAGATACGCAGTATTTT. Its translation is CASSPRDSITDTQYF. The rearrangement links TRBV5-1 to TRBJ2-3, with D maybe TRBD2 (6 bases). The V gene's germline CDR1 is SGHRS and CDR2 YFSETQ. The CDR3 is 15 residues long. The germline V and J ends were trimmed by 4 bases and 2 bases, with 14 bases remaining between them.

The count of this clone is one. This chain joins TRBV6-6 and TRBJ1-5; 7 nucleotides match TRBD1. This CDR3 is 14 amino acids long. With 2 bases clipped from V and 7 bases from J, the junction kept 5 bases outside the gene matches. Per germline, CDR1 MNHNY and CDR2 SVGAGI (reference sequence). CDR3 sequence: CASSYEAGGQPQHF. The CDR3 DNA reads TGTGCCAGCAGTTACGAGGCAGGGGGACAGCCCCAGCATTTT.

The chain links TRBV11-1 to TRBJ2-7; TRBD2 agrees at 8 bases. J lost 1 base, V lost 6 bases, and 5 bases had no gene match. CDR3 size: 14 residues. Germline CDR1 SGHAT, CDR2 FQDESV (reference sequence). The CDR3 here is CASRREVWSYEQYF. The DNA of the CDR3 is TGTGCCAGCAGGCGGGAGGTCTGGTCCTACGAGCAGTACTTC.

The rearrangement uses TRBV28 and TRBJ1-2; 7 bases map to TRBD1. V was pared by 5 bases and J by 4 bases, with 16 bases of the junction left unmatched. Germline V gives CDR1 MDHEN, CDR2 SYDVKM. This CDR3 is built from 17 residues. CDR3 loop: CASSPTQSTGWIYGYTF. DNA of the CDR3: TGTGCCAGCAGTCCCACTCAATCGACAGGGTGGATCTATGGCTACACCTTC.

The chain links TRBV6-1 to TRBJ1-2; no definite D call. V lost 5 bases and J lost 8, with 9 bases in between. Germline-derived CDR1 and CDR2 are MNHNS and SASEGT. The CDR3 is 11 amino acids. CDR3 nucleotides: TGTGCCAGCAGTCCCCTAATCGGCTACACCTTC. Translating gives CASSPLIGYTF.

J is TRBJ2-2 and V is TRBV6-6; 9 bases are a match to TRBD1. Trimming took 4 bases from V and 5 from J; bases not matched to a gene: 5. From germline, CDR1 is MNHNY and CDR2 SVGAGI (reference sequence). The CDR3 is made up of 15 amino acids. As DNA, the CDR3 is TGTGCCAGCAGTTCCCCCGACAGGGGGACCGGGGAGCTGTTTTTT. Translation gives CASSSPDRGTGELFF.

This chain joins TRBV18 and TRBJ1-2, with D unclear. V shed 6 bases and J shed 3 bases, with 14 bases lying between them. The CDR3 spans 14 residues. Germline lookup yields CDR1 KGHSH and CDR2 LQKENI. The CDR3: CASSQTTDYYGYTF. In DNA, the CDR3 is TGTGCCAGCTCTCAAACGACCGACTACTATGGCTACACCTTC.

The V call is TRBV19, the J call TRBJ2-7; D is unresolved. The CDR3 sequence is 15 residues long. V was pared by 8 bases and J by 0 bases, with 17 bases between. Germline V gene sequence: CDR1 LNHDA, CDR2 SQIVND (reference sequence). CDR3 coding DNA: TGTGCCAGTCCGTCGGGTGATACCCCCTCCTACGAGCAGTACTTC. This gives the protein CASPSGDTPSYEQYF.

The chain uses TRBV7-9 and TRBJ1-1; the match to TRBD1 covers 12 bases. CDR3 size: 16 residues. From germline, CDR1 is SEHNR and CDR2 FQNEAQ (reference sequence). With V trimmed by 8 bases and J by 4 bases, 11 bases remained unmatched. This CDR3 is CASGWGQGAGSTEAFF. CDR3 nucleotides: TGTGCCAGCGGCTGGGGACAGGGGGCCGGGAGCACTGAAGCTTTCTTT.

This clone was detected once. The chain combines TRBV28 with TRBJ2-2, with D possibly matching TRBD1 (6 bases). The CDR3 has 16 amino acids. With 7 bases removed from V and 1 base from J, the gap between germline ends came to 16 bases. CDR1 is MDHEN, CDR2 SYDVKM, per germline. The CDR3 DNA is TGTGCCAGCACCTCCCCGACAGGAATGAACACCGGGGAGCTGTTTTTT. Its translation: CASTSPTGMNTGELFF.

This chain links TRBV7-6 with TRBJ2-7, with D perhaps matching TRBD1 (6 bases). Germline V gene sequence: CDR1 SGHVS, CDR2 FNYEAQ. Trimming shortened V by 4 bases and J by 1 base, and 11 bases separated the two germline ends. This CDR3 comprises 14 residues. The DNA of the CDR3 is TGTGCCAGCAGCTCCACTACAGGGTCCTACGAGCAGTACTTC. It is translated as CASSSTTGSYEQYF.

The genes are TRBV30 and TRBJ2-7; 9 bases map to TRBD2. The CDR3 has 13 residues. CDR1 GTSNPN and CDR2 SVGIG come from the germline V gene (reference sequence). V trimming: 4 bases; J trimming: 4 bases; junction bases outside the gene matches: 5. CDR3: CAWKLAGGYEQYF. CDR3 bases: TGTGCCTGGAAGCTGGCGGGGGGGTACGAGCAGTACTTC. The complete variable domain, with remaining parts taken from reference TRBV30 and TRBJ2-7, reads SQTIHQWPATLVQPVGSPLSLECTVEGTSNPNLYWYRQAAGRGLQLLFYSVGIGQISSEVPQNLSASRPQDRQFILSSKKLLLSDSGFYLCAWKLAGGYEQYFGPGTRLTVT.

The gene calls are TRBV7-2 and TRBJ1-5; D perhaps matches TRBD1 (5 bases). The CDR3 is 17 amino acids. Germline loops: CDR1 SGHTA, CDR2 FQGNSA. V shed 1 base and J shed 0 bases, with 13 bases lying between them. CDR3 sequence reads: CASSLGGGTLSNQPQHF. CDR3 DNA sequence: TGTGCCAGCAGCTTAGGGGGTGGGACTCTTAGCAATCAGCCCCAGCATTTT.

The chain is built from TRBV27 and TRBJ1-2; possibly TRBD1 for D (5 bases). V lost 2 bases and J 4 bases, leaving 8 bases between the germline ends. The CDR3 covers 13 residues. Germline V gene data show CDR1 as MNHEY and CDR2 as SMNVEV (reference sequence). The CDR3 coding sequence is TGTGCCAGCAGTTTACGACAGTTCTATGGCTACACCTTC. Its protein product is CASSLRQFYGYTF.

The chain recombines TRBV2 with TRBJ1-5, with a tentative D call TRBD1 (6 bases). The germline V and J ends were trimmed by 6 bases and 1 base, with 7 bases remaining between them. Germline CDR1 reads SNHLY; CDR2 reads FYNNEI. The length of the CDR3 is 13 residues. This CDR3 reads CASRGQSNQPQHF. For the CDR3, the DNA is TGTGCCAGCAGGGGACAAAGCAATCAGCCCCAGCATTTT.

The DNA for the CDR3 is TGTGCCTGGAGTTCGGTTGGGGGGATTGGGTTCTTC. It specifies CAWSSVGGIGFF. The chain employs TRBV30 and TRBJ2-1, with a tentative D call TRBD2 (6 bases). The V end lost 2 bases, the J end lost 15 bases, and 17 bases lay between the germline ends. Germline CDR1 and CDR2: GTSNPN and SVGIG (reference sequence). The CDR3 consists of 12 residues.

V is TRBV11-1 and J is TRBJ2-7, with TRBD2 matching 10 bases. The CDR3 extends over 13 amino acids. The junction had 1 base not matched to a gene; V was cut back by 2 bases and J by 6 bases. CDR1 SGHAT and CDR2 FQDESV come from the germline V gene (reference sequence). This CDR3 is CASSLTSGVEQYF. DNA of the CDR3: TGTGCCAGCAGCTTAACTAGCGGGGTCGAGCAGTACTTC.

The J gene is TRBJ2-1, the V gene TRBV9; TRBD2 agrees at 12 bases. CDR1 is SGDLS, CDR2 YYNGEE, per germline. This CDR3 is 16 amino acids long. V shed 4 bases and J 3 bases; nucleotides not matched to a gene: 5. The chain's CDR3 is CASSSRTSGNYNEQFF. The CDR3 DNA is TGTGCCAGCAGCTCCCGGACTAGCGGGAACTACAATGAGCAGTTCTTC.

This clone was detected only once. This chain joins TRBV7-8 and TRBJ2-7, with D unclear. This CDR3 is built from 18 residues. Trimming removed 2 bases from V and 2 bases from J, with 22 bases in between. Germline values: CDR1 SGHVS, CDR2 FQNEAQ. CDR3 loop: CASSLNRQENLIAYEQYF. The CDR3 DNA sequence: TGTGCCAGCAGCTTAAATCGGCAGGAAAACCTCATTGCCTACGAGCAGTACTTC. Looking up the rest from reference TRBV7-8 and TRBJ2-7 gives the full variable domain: GAGVSQSPRYKVAKRGQDVALRCDPISGHVSLFWYQQALGQGPEFLTYFQNEAQLDKSGLPSDRFFAERPEGSVSTLKIQRTQQEDSAVYLCASSLNRQENLIAYEQYFGPGTRLTVT.

The V gene is TRBV10-1, the J gene TRBJ1-3; 7 bases match TRBD1. The CDR3 is 14 residues long. From germline, CDR1 is WNHNN and CDR2 SYGVQD (reference sequence). V lost 2 bases and J lost 4; bases outside the gene matches: 2. The DNA for the CDR3 is TGCGCCAGCAGTGAGGACAGGGTCGGAAACACCATATATTTT. It specifies CASSEDRVGNTIYF.

The rearrangement uses TRBV30 and TRBJ2-7, with D perhaps TRBD2 (6 bases). This CDR3 has 14 residues. Germline CDR1 is GTSNPN and CDR2 is SVGIG (reference sequence). V was trimmed by 2 bases and J by 4 bases, leaving 15 bases between them. The CDR3 DNA sequence: TGTGCCTGGAGTCACGGGGGAGGCCCTTACGAGCAGTACTTC. Encoded protein: CAWSHGGGPYEQYF.

The J gene is TRBJ2-7, the V gene TRBV7-2; no clear D gene. V was trimmed by 3 bases and J by 5 bases, leaving 5 bases between them. The CDR3 spans 11 residues. Germline-derived CDR1 and CDR2 are SGHTA and FQGNSA. The CDR3 nucleotides read TGTGCCAGCAGCTTGTCGGACGAGCAGTACTTC. It is translated as CASSLSDEQYF.

V is TRBV9 and J is TRBJ1-1; 12 bases agree with TRBD1. CDR1 and CDR2 (germline): SGDLS, YYNGEE. With 6 bases clipped from V and 4 bases from J, the junction kept 10 bases outside the gene matches. The CDR3 is 16 amino acids. The CDR3 DNA follows: TGTGCCAGCAACACACCTACGGGACAGGGGGCCACTGAAGCTTTCTTT. Encoded protein: CASNTPTGQGATEAFF.